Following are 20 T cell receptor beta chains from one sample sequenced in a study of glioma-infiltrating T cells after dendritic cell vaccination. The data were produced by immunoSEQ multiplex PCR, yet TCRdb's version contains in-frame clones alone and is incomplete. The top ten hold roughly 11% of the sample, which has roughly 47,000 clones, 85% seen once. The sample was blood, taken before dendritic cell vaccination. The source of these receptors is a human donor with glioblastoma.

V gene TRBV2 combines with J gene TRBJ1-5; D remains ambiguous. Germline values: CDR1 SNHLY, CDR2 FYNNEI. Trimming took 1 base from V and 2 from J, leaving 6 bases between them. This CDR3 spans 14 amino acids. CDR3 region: CASSEGQRNQPQHF. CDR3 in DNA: TGTGCCAGCAGTGAAGGACAACGCAATCAGCCCCAGCATTTT.

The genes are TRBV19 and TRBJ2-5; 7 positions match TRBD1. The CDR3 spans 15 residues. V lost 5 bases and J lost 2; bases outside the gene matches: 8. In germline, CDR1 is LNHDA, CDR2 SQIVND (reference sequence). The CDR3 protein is CASSPGTASQETQYF. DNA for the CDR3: TGTGCCAGTAGTCCCGGGACAGCCTCTCAAGAGACCCAGTACTTC.

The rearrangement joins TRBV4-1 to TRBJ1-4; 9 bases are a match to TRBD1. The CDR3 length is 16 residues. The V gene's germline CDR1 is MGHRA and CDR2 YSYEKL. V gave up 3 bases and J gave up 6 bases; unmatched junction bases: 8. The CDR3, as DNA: TGCGCCAGCAGCCACGGGGGGGGACAGGGCTATGAAAAACTGTTTTTT. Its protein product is CASSHGGGQGYEKLFF.

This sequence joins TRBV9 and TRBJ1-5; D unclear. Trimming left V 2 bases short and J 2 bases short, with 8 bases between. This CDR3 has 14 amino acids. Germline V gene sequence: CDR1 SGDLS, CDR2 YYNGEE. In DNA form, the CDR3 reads TGTGCCAGCAGCGTCGGGGAGGGCAATCAGCCCCAGCATTTT. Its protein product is CASSVGEGNQPQHF.

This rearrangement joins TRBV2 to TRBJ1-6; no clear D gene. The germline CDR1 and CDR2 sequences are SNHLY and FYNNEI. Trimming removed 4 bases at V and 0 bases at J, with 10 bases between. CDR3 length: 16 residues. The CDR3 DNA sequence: TGTGCCAGCAGTGGAGGAGATCGCTCCTATAATTCACCCCTCCACTTT. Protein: CASSGGDRSYNSPLHF. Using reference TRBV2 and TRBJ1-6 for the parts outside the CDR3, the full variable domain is EPEVTQTPSHQVTQMGQEVILRCVPISNHLYFYWYRQILGQKVEFLVSFYNNEISEKSEIFDDQFSVERPDGSNFTLKIRSTKLEDSAMYFCASSGGDRSYNSPLHFGNGTRLTVT.

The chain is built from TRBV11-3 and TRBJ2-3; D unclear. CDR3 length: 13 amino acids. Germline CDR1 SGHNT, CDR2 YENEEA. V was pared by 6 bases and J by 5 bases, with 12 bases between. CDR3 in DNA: TGTGCCAGCAGTTTGCTACGTGGAGATACGCAGTATTTT. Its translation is CASSLLRGDTQYF.

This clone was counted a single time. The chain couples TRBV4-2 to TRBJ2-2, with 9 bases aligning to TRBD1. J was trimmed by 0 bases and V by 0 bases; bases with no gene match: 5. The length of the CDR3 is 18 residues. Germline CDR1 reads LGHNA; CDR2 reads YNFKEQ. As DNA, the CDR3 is TGTGCCAGCAGCCAAGATTTCCGGACAGGGGCGAACACCGGGGAGCTGTTTTTT. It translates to CASSQDFRTGANTGELFF.

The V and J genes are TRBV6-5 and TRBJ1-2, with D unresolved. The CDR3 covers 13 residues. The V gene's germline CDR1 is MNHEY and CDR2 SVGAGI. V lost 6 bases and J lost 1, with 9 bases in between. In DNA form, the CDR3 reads TGTGCCAGCAGCCCCACAGTTAACTATGGCTACACCTTC. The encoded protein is CASSPTVNYGYTF.

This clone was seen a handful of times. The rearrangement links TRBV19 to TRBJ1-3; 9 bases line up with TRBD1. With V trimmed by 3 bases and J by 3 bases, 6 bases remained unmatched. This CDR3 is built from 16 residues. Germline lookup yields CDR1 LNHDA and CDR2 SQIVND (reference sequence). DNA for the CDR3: TGTGCCAGTAGTATTAAGGGACAGGGATTTGGAAACACCATATATTTT. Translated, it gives CASSIKGQGFGNTIYF.

The CDR3 sequence is CASSWSGSPYEQYF. Written as DNA, the CDR3 is TGTGCCAGCAGCTGGAGCGGGAGCCCCTACGAGCAGTACTTC. The J gene is TRBJ2-7, the V gene TRBV5-6, with TRBD2 matching 8 bases. Per germline, CDR1 SGHDT and CDR2 YYEEEE. The V gene end was trimmed by 3 bases and the J gene end by 2 bases; junction bases not matched to a gene: 4. This CDR3 region has 14 residues.

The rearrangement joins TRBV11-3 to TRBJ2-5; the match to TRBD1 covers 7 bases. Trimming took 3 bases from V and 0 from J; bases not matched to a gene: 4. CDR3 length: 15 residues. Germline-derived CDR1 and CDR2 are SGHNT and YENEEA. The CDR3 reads CASSFDRVYQETQYF. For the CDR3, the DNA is TGTGCCAGCAGCTTTGACAGGGTGTACCAAGAGACCCAGTACTTC.

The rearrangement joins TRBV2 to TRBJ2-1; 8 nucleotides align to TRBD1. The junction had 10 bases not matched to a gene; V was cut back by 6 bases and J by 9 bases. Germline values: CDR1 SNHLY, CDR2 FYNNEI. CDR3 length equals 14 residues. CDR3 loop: CASSPRTGLGEQFF. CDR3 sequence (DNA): TGTGCCAGCAGCCCGAGGACAGGGCTTGGTGAGCAGTTCTTC.

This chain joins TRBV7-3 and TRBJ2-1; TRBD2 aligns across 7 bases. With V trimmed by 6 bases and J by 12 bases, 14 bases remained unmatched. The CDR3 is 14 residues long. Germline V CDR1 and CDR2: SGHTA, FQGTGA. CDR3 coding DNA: TGTGCCAGCAGGCACACCTCGGAGCGGGATCGGCAGTTCTTC. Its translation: CASRHTSERDRQFF.

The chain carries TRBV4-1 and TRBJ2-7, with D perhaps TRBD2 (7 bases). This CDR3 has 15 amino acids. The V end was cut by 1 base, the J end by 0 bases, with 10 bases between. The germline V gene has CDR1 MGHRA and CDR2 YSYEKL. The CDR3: CASSQVAGASYEQYF. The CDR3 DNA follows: TGCGCCAGCAGCCAAGTCGCGGGGGCCTCCTACGAGCAGTACTTC.

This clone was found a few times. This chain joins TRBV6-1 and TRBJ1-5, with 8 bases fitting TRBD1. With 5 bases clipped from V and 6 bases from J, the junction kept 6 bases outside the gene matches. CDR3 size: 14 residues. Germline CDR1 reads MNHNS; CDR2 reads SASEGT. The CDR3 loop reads CASSIQGAFQPQHF. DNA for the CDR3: TGTGCCAGCAGTATTCAGGGGGCGTTTCAGCCCCAGCATTTT.

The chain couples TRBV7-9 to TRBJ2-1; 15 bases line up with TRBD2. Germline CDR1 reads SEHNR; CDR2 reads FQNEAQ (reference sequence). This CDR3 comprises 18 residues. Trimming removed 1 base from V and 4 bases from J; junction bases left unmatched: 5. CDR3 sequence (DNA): TGTGCCAGCAGCTTAGGGGGACTAGCGGGAGGAGGGTACAATGAGCAGTTCTTC. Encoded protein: CASSLGGLAGGGYNEQFF.

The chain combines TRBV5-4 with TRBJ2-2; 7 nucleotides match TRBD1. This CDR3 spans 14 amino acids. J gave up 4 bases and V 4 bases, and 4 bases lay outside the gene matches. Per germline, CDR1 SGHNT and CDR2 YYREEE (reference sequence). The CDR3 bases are TGTGCCAGCAGCCGCCGGGACAGCACCGGGGAGCTGTTTTTT. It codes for CASSRRDSTGELFF.

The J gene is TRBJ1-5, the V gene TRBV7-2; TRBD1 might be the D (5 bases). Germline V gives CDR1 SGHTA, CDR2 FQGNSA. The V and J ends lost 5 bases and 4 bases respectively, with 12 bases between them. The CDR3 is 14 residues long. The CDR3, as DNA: TGTGCCAGCAGCCCTGAACCAGGGAATCAGCCCCAGCATTTT. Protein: CASSPEPGNQPQHF.

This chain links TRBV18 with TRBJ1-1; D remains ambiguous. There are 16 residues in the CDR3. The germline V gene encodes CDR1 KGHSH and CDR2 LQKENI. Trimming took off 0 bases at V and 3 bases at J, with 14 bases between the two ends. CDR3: CASSPPNFVSYTEAFF. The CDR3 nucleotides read TGTGCCAGCTCACCACCAAATTTTGTCAGTTACACTGAAGCTTTCTTT.

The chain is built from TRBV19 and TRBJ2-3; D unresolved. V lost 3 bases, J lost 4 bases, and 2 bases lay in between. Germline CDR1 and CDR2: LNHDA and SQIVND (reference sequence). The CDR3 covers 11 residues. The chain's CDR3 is CASSIADTQYF. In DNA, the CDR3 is TGTGCCAGTAGTATCGCAGATACGCAGTATTTT.